This T cell receptor (beta chain) was captured in a study of shared clonotypes between healthy human individuals. Roughly 200 ng DNA, 30,000 or so T cell genomes, went into each sorted-subset replicate PCR. The repertoire was sequenced with immunoSEQ multiplex PCR; TCRdb's copy has only in-frame clones and lacks some. The sample consists of 2 million to 2.5 million clones, approximately 94% of them appearing once. Deletions cut 2 bases from V and 8 bases from J, with 15 bases between. The CDR3 contains 14 residues. Germline CDR1 and CDR2: MDHEN and SYDVKM. V gene TRBV28 combines with J gene TRBJ1-2; D remains ambiguous. This clonotype originated in a man between 18 and 29 years old in good health. Some clones in this sample may be carry-over from other donors' samples. Source material: naive CD4+ T cells from PBMCs. The subset is: CD45RA+ positively selected. The CDR3: CASSLNPRLVGYTF. The CDR3 coding sequence is TGTGCCAGCAGTTTAAACCCCAGGCTGGTGGGCTACACCTTC.